This TCR beta chain was documented in a study of human T cells and chemical hapten exposure. For the study at large: On about 2 cm by about 2 cm of upper inner arm skin, sensitization was performed with 2% DPC. Patch tests applied 0.01% DPC to the upper back, read at 6 days.

TCRdb reprocessed the RACE reads via MiXCR and lists one record per CDR3 protein. The table has nearly 350,000 distinct CDR3 sequences, around 7% seen once; the top ten hold 7.5% to 9%. The germline V gene encodes CDR1 MNHEY and CDR2 SVGAGI. The V end was cut by 8 bases, the J end by 0 bases, with 16 bases between. This CDR3 comprises 15 residues. Time point denoted: patch test 1, 2 weeks after DPC sensitization. Treatment noted: therapeutic diphenylcyclopropenone sensitization with weekly scalp DPC. Researchers sampled blood before each patch test went on. It was from unfractionated whole blood that total RNA was extracted. This clonotype turned up a few times.

This clonotype was obtained from a woman between 18 and 29 years old with alopecia areata. Some clones in this sample may be carry-over from other donors' samples. The gene calls are TRBV6-5 and TRBJ1-2; a weak D match, TRBD1 (5 bases). The starting material was whole blood, obtained in connection with sensitization to the hapten diphenylcyclopropenone (DPC). CDR3 sequence reads: CASSNEQAPNYGYTF. CDR3 in DNA: TGTGCCAGCTCCAACGAACAGGCGCCTAACTATGGCTACACCTTC.